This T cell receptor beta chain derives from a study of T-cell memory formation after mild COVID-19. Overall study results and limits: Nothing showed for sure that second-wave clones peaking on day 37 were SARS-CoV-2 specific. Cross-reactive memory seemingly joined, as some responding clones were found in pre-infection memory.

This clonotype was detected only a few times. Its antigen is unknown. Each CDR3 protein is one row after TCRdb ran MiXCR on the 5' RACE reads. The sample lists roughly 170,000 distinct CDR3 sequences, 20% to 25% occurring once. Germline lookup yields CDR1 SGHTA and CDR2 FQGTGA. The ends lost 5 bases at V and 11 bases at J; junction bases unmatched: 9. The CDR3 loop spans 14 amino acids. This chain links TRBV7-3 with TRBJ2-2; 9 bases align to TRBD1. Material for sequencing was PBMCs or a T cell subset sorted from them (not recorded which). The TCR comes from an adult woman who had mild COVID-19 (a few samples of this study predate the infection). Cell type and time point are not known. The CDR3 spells CASSPGTGRAELFF. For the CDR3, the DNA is TGTGCCAGCAGCCCTGGGACAGGGAGGGCAGAGCTGTTTTTT.